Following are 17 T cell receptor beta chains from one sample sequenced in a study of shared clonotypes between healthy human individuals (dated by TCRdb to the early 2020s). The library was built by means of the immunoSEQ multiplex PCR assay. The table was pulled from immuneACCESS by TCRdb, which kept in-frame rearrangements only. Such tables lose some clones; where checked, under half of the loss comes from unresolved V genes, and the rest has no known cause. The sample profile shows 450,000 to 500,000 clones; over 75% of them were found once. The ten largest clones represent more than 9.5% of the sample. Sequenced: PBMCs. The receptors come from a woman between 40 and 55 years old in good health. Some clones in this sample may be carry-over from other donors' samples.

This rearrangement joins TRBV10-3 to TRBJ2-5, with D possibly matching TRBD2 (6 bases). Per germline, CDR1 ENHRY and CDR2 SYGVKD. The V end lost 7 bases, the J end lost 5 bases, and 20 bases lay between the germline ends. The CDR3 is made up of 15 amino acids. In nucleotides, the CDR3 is TGTGCCATCAAAGGTAGCGGAGGGGATTTGGAGACCCAGTACTTC. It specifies CAIKGSGGDLETQYF.

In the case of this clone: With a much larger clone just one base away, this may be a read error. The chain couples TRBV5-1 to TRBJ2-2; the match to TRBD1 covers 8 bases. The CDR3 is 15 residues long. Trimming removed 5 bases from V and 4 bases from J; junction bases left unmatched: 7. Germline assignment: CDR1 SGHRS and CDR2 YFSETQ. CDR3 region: CASSQGAGVTGELFF. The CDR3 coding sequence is TGCGCCAGCAGTCAGGGGGCAGGGGTCACCGGGGAGCTGTTTTTT.

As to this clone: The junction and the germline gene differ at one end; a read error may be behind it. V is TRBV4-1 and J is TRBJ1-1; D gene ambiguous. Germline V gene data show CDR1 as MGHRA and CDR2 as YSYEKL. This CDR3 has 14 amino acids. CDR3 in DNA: TGCTCCAGTAGCCAAGATAAACTGAACACTGAAGCTTTCTTT. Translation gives CSSSQDKLNTEAFF.

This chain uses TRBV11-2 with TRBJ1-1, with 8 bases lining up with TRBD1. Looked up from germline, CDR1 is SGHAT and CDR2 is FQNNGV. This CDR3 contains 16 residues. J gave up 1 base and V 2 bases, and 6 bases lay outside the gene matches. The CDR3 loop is CASSLQYGTGNTEAFF. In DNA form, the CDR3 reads TGTGCCAGCAGCTTACAATACGGGACAGGGAACACTGAAGCTTTCTTT.

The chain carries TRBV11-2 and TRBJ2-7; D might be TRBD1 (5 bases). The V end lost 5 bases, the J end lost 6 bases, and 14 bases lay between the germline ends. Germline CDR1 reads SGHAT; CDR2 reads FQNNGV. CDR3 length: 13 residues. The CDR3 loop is CASSPFGQGEQYF. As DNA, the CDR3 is TGTGCCAGCAGCCCCTTTGGGCAGGGCGAGCAGTACTTC. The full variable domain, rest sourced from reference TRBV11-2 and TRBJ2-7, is EAGVAQSPRYKIIEKRQSVAFWCNPISGHATLYWYQQILGQGPKLLIQFQNNGVVDDSQLPKDRFSAERLKGVDSTLKIQPAKLEDSAVYLCASSPFGQGEQYFGPGTRLTVT.

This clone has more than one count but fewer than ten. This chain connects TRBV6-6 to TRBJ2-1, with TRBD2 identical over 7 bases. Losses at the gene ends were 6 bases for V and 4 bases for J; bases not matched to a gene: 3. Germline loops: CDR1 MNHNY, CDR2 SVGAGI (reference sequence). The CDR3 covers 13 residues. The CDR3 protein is CASSTGLYNEQFF. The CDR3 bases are TGTGCCAGCAGCACGGGACTATACAATGAGCAGTTCTTC.

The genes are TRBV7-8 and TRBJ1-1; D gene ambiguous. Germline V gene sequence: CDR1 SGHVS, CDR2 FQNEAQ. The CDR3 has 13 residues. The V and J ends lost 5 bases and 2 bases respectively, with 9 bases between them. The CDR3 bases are TGTGCCAGCAGCCACTCTTACAACACTGAAGCTTTCTTT. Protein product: CASSHSYNTEAFF.

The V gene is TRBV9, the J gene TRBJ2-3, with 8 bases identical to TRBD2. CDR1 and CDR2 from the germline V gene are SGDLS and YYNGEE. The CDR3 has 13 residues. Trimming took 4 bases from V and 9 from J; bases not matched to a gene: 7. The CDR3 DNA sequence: TGTGCCAGCAGCCCCGGGACTAGTCTCACGCAGTATTTT. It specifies CASSPGTSLTQYF.

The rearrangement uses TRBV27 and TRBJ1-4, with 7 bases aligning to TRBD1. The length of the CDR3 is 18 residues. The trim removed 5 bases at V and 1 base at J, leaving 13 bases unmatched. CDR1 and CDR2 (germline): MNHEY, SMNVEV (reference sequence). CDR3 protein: CASSPKTGTAITNEKLFF. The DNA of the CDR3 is TGTGCCAGCAGTCCAAAGACAGGGACGGCGATAACTAATGAAAAACTGTTTTTT.

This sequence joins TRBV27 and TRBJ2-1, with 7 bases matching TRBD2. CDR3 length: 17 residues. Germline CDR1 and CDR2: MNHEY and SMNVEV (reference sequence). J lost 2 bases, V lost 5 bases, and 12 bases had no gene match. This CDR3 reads CASSTVLARPPYNEQFF. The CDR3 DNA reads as TGTGCCAGCAGTACGGTACTAGCGCGCCCTCCCTACAATGAGCAGTTCTTC.

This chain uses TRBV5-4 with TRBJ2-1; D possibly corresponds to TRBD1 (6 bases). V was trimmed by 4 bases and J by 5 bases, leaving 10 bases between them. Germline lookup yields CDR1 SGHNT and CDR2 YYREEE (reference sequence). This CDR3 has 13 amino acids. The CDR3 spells CASSTRTDNEQFF. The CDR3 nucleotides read TGTGCCAGCAGCACCCGGACAGACAATGAGCAGTTCTTC.

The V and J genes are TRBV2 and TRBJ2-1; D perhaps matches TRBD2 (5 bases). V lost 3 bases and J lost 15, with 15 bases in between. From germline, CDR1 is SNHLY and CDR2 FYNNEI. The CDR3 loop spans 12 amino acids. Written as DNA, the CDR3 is TGTGCCAGCAGTGAGAACCGGGAAGCGGTGTTCTTC. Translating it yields CASSENREAVFF.

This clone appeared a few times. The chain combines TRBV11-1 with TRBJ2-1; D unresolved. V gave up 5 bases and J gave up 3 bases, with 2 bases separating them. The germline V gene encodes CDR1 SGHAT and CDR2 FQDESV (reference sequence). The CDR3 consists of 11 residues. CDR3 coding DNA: TGTGCCAGCAGCCACTACAATGAGCAGTTCTTC. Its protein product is CASSHYNEQFF.

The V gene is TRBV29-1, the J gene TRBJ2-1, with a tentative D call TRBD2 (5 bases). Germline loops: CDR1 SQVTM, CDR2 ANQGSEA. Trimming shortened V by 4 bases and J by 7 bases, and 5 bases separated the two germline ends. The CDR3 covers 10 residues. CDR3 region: CSVGGNEQFF. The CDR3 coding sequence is TGCAGCGTTGGAGGGAATGAGCAGTTCTTC.

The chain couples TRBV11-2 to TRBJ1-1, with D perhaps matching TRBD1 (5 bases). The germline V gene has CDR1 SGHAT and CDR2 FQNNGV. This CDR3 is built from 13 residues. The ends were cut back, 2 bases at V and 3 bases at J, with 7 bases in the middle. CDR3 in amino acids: CASSLRGDTEAFF. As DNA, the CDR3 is TGTGCCAGCAGCTTAAGGGGTGACACTGAAGCTTTCTTT. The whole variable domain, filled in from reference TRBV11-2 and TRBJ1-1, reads EAGVAQSPRYKIIEKRQSVAFWCNPISGHATLYWYQQILGQGPKLLIQFQNNGVVDDSQLPKDRFSAERLKGVDSTLKIQPAKLEDSAVYLCASSLRGDTEAFFGQGTRLTVV.

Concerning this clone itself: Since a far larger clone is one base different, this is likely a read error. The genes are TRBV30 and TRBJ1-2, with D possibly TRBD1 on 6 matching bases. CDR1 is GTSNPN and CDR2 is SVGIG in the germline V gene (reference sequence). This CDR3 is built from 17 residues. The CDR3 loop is CAWISPGTRGRGYVYTF. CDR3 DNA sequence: TGTGCCTGGATCTCTCCGGGGACCAGGGGTCGGGGCTATGTCTACACCTTC.

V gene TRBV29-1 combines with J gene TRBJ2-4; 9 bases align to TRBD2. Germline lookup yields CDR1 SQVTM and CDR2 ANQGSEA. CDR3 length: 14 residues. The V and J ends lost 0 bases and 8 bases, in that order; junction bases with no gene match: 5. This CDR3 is CSVEDGSGSDIQYF. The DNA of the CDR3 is TGCAGCGTTGAAGATGGTAGCGGGAGCGACATTCAGTACTTC.